The 32 T cell receptor beta chains presented below share a single source sample, sequenced in a study of glioma-infiltrating T cells. Using RNA template, CDR3s of TCR alpha and beta were amplified with iRepertoire arm-PCR. MiXCR, applied by TCRdb to the multiplex PCR reads, yields one record per CDR3 protein. The profile shows 300,000 to 450,000 distinct CDR3 sequences, roughly two fifths of them singletons. The sequenced sample consisted of glioma tissue, nonneoplastic brain tissue, or PBMCs (not recorded which). The receptors derive from a human donor with low-grade glioma or glioblastoma, undergoing nonglioma brain surgery, or in good health (not recorded which).

This clonotype has only a few counts. CDR3 nucleotide sequence: TGTGCCAGCAGCTCCGGGACAGGGATTTCTATAGGCACCTTC. It encodes CASSSGTGISIGTF. The rearrangement joins TRBV7-2 to TRBJ1-2, with 9 positions matching TRBD1. The CDR3 loop spans 14 amino acids. CDR1 is SGHTA and CDR2 is FQGNSA in the germline V gene. Trimming at V came to 4 bases and at J to 13 bases, leaving 13 bases not matched to a gene.

This clonotype was picked up a small number of times. The chain employs TRBV10-3 and TRBJ2-7, with 9 bases lining up with TRBD2. V dropped 3 bases and J dropped 3; count of bases not matched to a gene: 9. The length of the CDR3 is 16 residues. The V gene's germline CDR1 is ENHRY and CDR2 SYGVKD. CDR3 DNA: TGTGCCATCAGTGACCGACTAGCGGTTTCTCTCTACGAGCAGTACTTC. This codes for CAISDRLAVSLYEQYF.

This clonotype was detected a few times. A much larger clone sits a single nucleotide away, making a read error possible. The chain recombines TRBV6-2 or TRBV6-3 with TRBJ2-1; D remains ambiguous. The CDR3 has 12 residues. Looked up from germline, CDR1 is MNHEY and CDR2 is SVGEGT. V was trimmed by 6 bases and J by 10 bases, leaving 13 bases between them. CDR3 DNA sequence: TGTGCCAGCAGCCTTAACACTCTCGAGCAGTTCTTC. Amino acids: CASSLNTLEQFF.

V is TRBV6-6 and J is TRBJ1-4; no firm D call. The CDR3 runs to 16 residues. Deletions cut 0 bases from V and 0 bases from J, with 8 bases between. CDR1 MNHNY and CDR2 SVGAGI come from the germline V gene (reference sequence). In DNA form, the CDR3 reads TGTGCCAGCAGTTACTCGACTACTGCAACTAATGAAAAACTGTTTTTT. Residues: CASSYSTTATNEKLFF.

On this clonotype: The germline gene is not matched at one end of the junction; a read error may be the cause. The CDR3 nucleotides read TGTGTCAGCAGTGAAGCGCTTCGACTAGCGGGAGGTCATGAGACCCAGTACTTC. It encodes CVSSEALRLAGGHETQYF. The chain links TRBV2 to TRBJ2-5; 13 nucleotides agree with TRBD2. The CDR3 spans 18 residues. Per germline, CDR1 SNHLY and CDR2 FYNNEI.

This clonotype came up a few times. V is TRBV5-1 and J is TRBJ2-1, with D perhaps TRBD2 (6 bases). CDR3 length: 15 amino acids. Germline V gene sequence: CDR1 SGHRS, CDR2 YFSETQ. V was shortened by 0 bases and J by 1 base, with 8 bases between the two germline ends. CDR3 DNA: TGCGCCAGCAGCTTGGGGGGGGAATCCTACAATGAGCAGTTCTTC. Translated: CASSLGGESYNEQFF.

The sample holds a few counts of this clonotype. The chain combines TRBV15 with TRBJ2-3; D is possibly TRBD1 or TRBD2 (5 bases each). CDR3 length equals 16 residues. The germline V and J ends were trimmed by 5 bases and 2 bases, with 17 bases remaining between them. Germline V gives CDR1 LNHNV, CDR2 YYDKDF (reference sequence). DNA for the CDR3: TGTGCCACCAGCCCCCCGTGGGACCGCGTCACAGATACGCAGTATTTT. It codes for CATSPPWDRVTDTQYF.

This clonotype was observed a few times. This chain joins TRBV11-3 and TRBJ2-1; TRBD2 matches at 12 bases. This CDR3 is 16 amino acids long. The V and J ends lost 5 bases and 4 bases, in that order; junction bases with no gene match: 6. The germline gives CDR1 SGHNT, CDR2 YENEEA. The DNA of the CDR3 is TGTGCCAGCAGCGACTCGACTAGCGGGGGATACAATGAGCAGTTCTTC. Translating it yields CASSDSTSGGYNEQFF.

To note about this clonotype: Given a much more abundant clone one base away, this may be a read error. The J gene is TRBJ1-1, the V gene TRBV5-1, with D hard to call. Germline-derived CDR1 and CDR2 are SGHRS and YFSETQ. CDR3 length: 14 amino acids. CDR3 coding DNA: TGCGCCAGCACCACCGGGCGGGGAAACACTGAAGCTCTCTTT. Its protein is CASTTGRGNTEALF.

At least ten counts were recorded for this clonotype. The CDR3 coding sequence is TGTGCCAGCAGTAGCCCGTTAGATGAGCAGTTCTTC. Its protein is CASSSPLDEQFF. This chain links TRBV6-1 with TRBJ2-1; D unclear. The V end lost 5 bases, the J end lost 8 bases, and 10 bases lay between the germline ends. The CDR3 length is 12 residues. CDR1 and CDR2 from the germline V gene are MNHNS and SASEGT.

The chain carries TRBV15 and TRBJ2-2, with 7 nucleotides matching TRBD2. The V gene end was trimmed by 3 bases and the J gene end by 3 bases; junction bases not matched to a gene: 10. Germline CDR1 reads LNHNV; CDR2 reads YYDKDF (reference sequence). The CDR3 contains 17 residues. CDR3 loop: CATSSQYLAVYTGELFF. CDR3 sequence (DNA): TGTGCCACCAGCAGCCAATATCTAGCGGTCTACACCGGGGAGCTGTTTTTT.

This chain connects TRBV18 to TRBJ2-3; TRBD1 matches at 10 bases. V lost 2 bases to trimming and J lost 4 bases; unmatched junction nucleotides: 3. This CDR3 comprises 15 residues. The germline V gene encodes CDR1 KGHSH and CDR2 LQKENI. DNA of the CDR3: TGTGCCAGCTCACCATTCGACAGGGGGCCAGATACGCAGTATTTT. Amino acids: CASSPFDRGPDTQYF.

This clonotype came up many times. V is TRBV20-1 and J is TRBJ2-3; 9 bases are shared with TRBD1. This CDR3 region has 15 residues. Germline CDR1 and CDR2: DFQATT and SNEGSKA (reference sequence). J gave up 2 bases and V 6 bases, and 9 bases lay outside the gene matches. CDR3 DNA sequence: TGCAGTGCCAGGGACAGGGTTGTAAACACAGATACGCAGTATTTT. It codes for CSARDRVVNTDTQYF.

This clonotype has at least ten counts. V and J are TRBV6-2 or TRBV6-3 and TRBJ1-5, with D tentatively TRBD1 (5 bases). The CDR3 sequence is 12 residues long. CDR1 MNHEY and CDR2 SVGEGT come from the germline V gene. V dropped 4 bases and J dropped 11 bases, with 12 bases sitting between them. CDR3 sequence: CASSSMGGTQHF. The CDR3 DNA follows: TGTGCCAGCAGTTCGATGGGGGGGACCCAGCATTTT.

The table lists this clonotype with a few counts. The rearrangement joins TRBV28 to TRBJ2-1; tentatively, D is TRBD1 (7 bases). Germline V gives CDR1 MDHEN, CDR2 SYDVKM. CDR3 size: 15 residues. V gave up 4 bases and J gave up 2 bases, with 12 bases separating them. The CDR3 bases are TGTGCCAGCAGTTCGACAGGGAGGCCCTACAATGAGCAGTTCTTC. This encodes CASSSTGRPYNEQFF.

There are a few counts of this clonotype. The chain couples TRBV7-6 to TRBJ2-7; no firm D call. With 1 base removed from V and 5 bases from J, the gap between germline ends came to 9 bases. The CDR3 length is 13 residues. The germline V gene has CDR1 SGHVS and CDR2 FNYEAQ. In DNA form, the CDR3 reads TGTGCCAGCAGCTTAGACCACCCCGACGAGCAGTACTTC. Encoded protein: CASSLDHPDEQYF.

This clonotype has just a few counts. This chain connects TRBV19 to TRBJ2-1, with D possibly TRBD2 on 6 matching bases. The V and J ends lost 7 bases and 2 bases respectively, with 12 bases between them. CDR3 length equals 14 residues. Germline V gene sequence: CDR1 LNHDA, CDR2 SQIVND (reference sequence). CDR3 nucleotides: TGTGCCAGTATGGGGGGTAGCACCTACAATGAGCAGTTCTTC. It specifies CASMGGSTYNEQFF.

This clonotype was detected many times. This chain links TRBV6-1 with TRBJ1-6; D unresolved. CDR1 is MNHNS, CDR2 SASEGT, per germline. The CDR3 contains 13 residues. V gave up 4 bases and J gave up 11 bases, with 12 bases separating them. This CDR3 reads CASSGLLGAPLHF. The CDR3 DNA is TGTGCCAGCAGTGGCCTCCTGGGTGCACCCCTCCACTTT.

Comment on this clonotype: A much larger clone lies a single base off, so this may be a read error. The chain joins TRBV28 to TRBJ1-1; no clear D gene. Germline loops: CDR1 MDHEN, CDR2 SYDVKM. This CDR3 spans 16 amino acids. Trimming took off 2 bases at V and 5 bases at J, with 18 bases between the two ends. CDR3: CASSLEISSYGTEAFF. The CDR3, as DNA: TGTGCCAGCAGTTTAGAGATCAGCAGTTATGGTACTGAAGCTTTCTTT. Full variable domain (remainder filled in from reference TRBV28 and TRBJ1-1): DVKVTQSSRYLVKRTGEKVFLECVQDMDHENMFWYRQDPGLGLRLIYFSYDVKMKEKGDIPEGYSVSREKKERFSLILESASTNQTSMYLCASSLEISSYGTEAFFGQGTRLTVV.

To note about this clonotype: Being one base from a much bigger clone, this may be a read error. This chain uses TRBV7-2 with TRBJ1-1; D call uncertain. Germline CDR1 and CDR2: SGHTA and FQGNSA. Trimming stripped 7 bases from V and 2 bases from J, with 11 bases between. This CDR3 contains 13 residues. CDR3 DNA: TGTGCCAGCACCTCCATGGCTAACACTGAAGCTTTCTTT. Encoded protein: CASTSMANTEAFF.

The table lists this clonotype with many counts. The rearrangement links TRBV6-2 or TRBV6-3 to TRBJ2-7, with D perhaps given as TRBD1 or TRBD2 (5 bases each). The CDR3 has 11 residues. V was clipped by 3 bases and J by 6 bases, with 6 bases between them. Germline CDR1 MNHEY, CDR2 SVGEGT. CDR3 nucleotide sequence: TGTGCCAGCAGTTATGGGGGCGAGCAGTACTTC. Translating it yields CASSYGGEQYF.

This clonotype was seen repeatedly, ten times or more. This chain connects TRBV28 to TRBJ2-7; no firm D call. The germline V and J ends were trimmed by 1 base and 6 bases, with 4 bases remaining between them. The length of the CDR3 is 11 residues. Germline lookup yields CDR1 MDHEN and CDR2 SYDVKM. The CDR3 DNA reads TGTGCCAGCAGTTTATTCGCCGAGCAGTACTTC. Protein sequence: CASSLFAEQYF.

About this clonotype itself: Given a much more abundant clone one base away, this may be a read error. The chain links TRBV4-1 to TRBJ2-5; no firm D call. The CDR3 consists of 14 residues. Germline CDR1 MGHRA, CDR2 YSYEKL. Trimming removed 0 bases at V and 6 bases at J, with 11 bases between. The chain's CDR3 is CASSQEAVSKTQYF. The CDR3 coding sequence is TGCGCCAGCAGCCAAGAGGCAGTTAGCAAGACCCAGTACTTC.

As to this clonotype: A much larger clone sits a single nucleotide away, making a read error possible. The conserved final phenylalanine or tryptophan is absent from the CDR3, which likely points to a read error. V gene TRBV27 combines with J gene TRBJ1-2; perhaps TRBD1 as D (5 bases). The CDR3 extends over 13 amino acids. Germline V gene data show CDR1 as MNHEY and CDR2 as SMNVEV (reference sequence). V lost 5 bases and J 3 bases, leaving 10 bases between the germline ends. The CDR3 here is CASSETGYYGYTS. The CDR3 nucleotides are TGTGCCAGCAGTGAAACAGGATACTATGGCTACACCTCC.

This clonotype was seen a single time. A much larger clone lies one base from this, so it may be a read error. The rearrangement links TRBV6-2 or TRBV6-3 to TRBJ2-1, with 8 bases that match TRBD1. Germline loops: CDR1 MNHEY, CDR2 SVGEGT. CDR3 length: 16 residues. The CDR3 is CASSSLMDRAEETQCF. Written as DNA, the CDR3 is TGTGCCAGCAGTTCTCTTATGGACAGGGCGGAGGAGACCCAGTGCTTC.

On this clonotype: A much bigger clone sits one base away, suggesting this may be a read error. The V and J genes are TRBV6-1 and TRBJ1-5; 10 nucleotides align to TRBD1. The CDR3 loop spans 17 amino acids. V lost 6 bases and J lost 3; bases outside the gene matches: 11. CDR1 and CDR2 from the germline V gene are MNHNS and SASEGT. CDR3 bases: TGTGCCAGCAGGCCAGGACAGGGGGGAAATAACAATCAGCCCCAGCATTTT. Its protein product is CASRPGQGGNNNQPQHF.

This sequence joins TRBV7-2 and TRBJ2-1; TRBD2 agrees at 9 bases. Germline CDR1 reads SGHTA; CDR2 reads FQGNSA. Germline trimming cut 6 bases from V and 8 bases from J; bases unmatched to any gene: 11. There are 15 residues in the CDR3. The CDR3 here is CASSPWLAGRDEQFF. In DNA, the CDR3 is TGTGCCAGCAGTCCTTGGCTAGCGGGGCGGGATGAGCAGTTCTTC.

Turning to this clonotype: The conserved closing phenylalanine or tryptophan is absent in this CDR3, likely reflecting a read error. The rearrangement joins TRBV15 to TRBJ2-7, with D unresolved. Trimming cost V 0 bases and J 5 bases, with 8 bases left between them. CDR1 and CDR2 (germline): LNHNV, YYDKDF (reference sequence). The CDR3 covers 13 residues. The CDR3 region is CATSRDTGDEQYL. The CDR3, as DNA: TGTGCCACCAGCAGAGATACGGGCGACGAGCAGTACCTC.

V usage is TRBV4-1 and J usage is TRBJ2-7; D not certain. The V and J ends lost 0 bases and 5 bases respectively, with 5 bases between them. Germline CDR1 reads MGHRA; CDR2 reads YSYEKL. The CDR3 runs to 12 residues. The CDR3 is CASSQEGHEQYF. The CDR3 DNA reads TGCGCCAGCAGCCAAGAGGGCCACGAGCAGTACTTC.

The V gene is TRBV12-3 or TRBV12-4, the J gene TRBJ2-5; no firm D call. The CDR3 extends over 12 amino acids. Trimming removed 3 bases from V and 4 bases from J, with 6 bases in between. CDR3 nucleotides: TGTGCCAGCAGTTTTAGTCGAGAGACCCAGTACTTC. Translation: CASSFSRETQYF.

About this clonotype itself: At one end, the junction sequence differs from germline, possibly due to a read error. The J gene is TRBJ2-1, the V gene TRBV6-5; 10 positions agree with TRBD2. The V gene's germline CDR1 is MNHEY and CDR2 SVGAGI. The CDR3 sequence is 17 residues long. The CDR3 region is CAISDPGLAVIYNEQFF. The CDR3 DNA reads TGTGCCATCAGTGACCCCGGACTAGCGGTTATCTACAATGAGCAGTTCTTC.

The chain has TRBV2 and TRBJ1-1; D gene uncertain. Trimming cost V 7 bases and J 9 bases, with 12 bases left between them. Germline CDR1 SNHLY, CDR2 FYNNEI. The CDR3 spans 11 residues. This chain's CDR3 is CASTSLQKAFF. In DNA form, the CDR3 reads TGTGCCAGCACGTCGCTTCAGAAAGCTTTCTTT.